This TCR beta chain was recovered during a study of CD8 T cells in Susac syndrome. Random hexamers primed reverse transcription of roughly 0.45 to 1 ug RNA. It was immunoSEQ multiplex PCR that amplified TCR beta CDR3 across 54 Vbeta and 13 Jbeta. MiXCR, run by TCRdb on the immunoSEQ multiplex PCR reads, gives a single entry per CDR3 protein. The sample records more than 200,000 distinct CDR3 sequences, 90% to 95% being singletons. The T cells that were sequenced for TCR beta were CD8+ and CD4+ cells from blood. It was treatment-naive patients with stable or active relapsing-remitting disease who made up the multiple sclerosis controls. TEMRA cells were FACS-enriched and CD8+ and CD4+ T cells negatively isolated. Trimming shortened V by 3 bases and J by 3 bases, and 20 bases separated the two germline ends. This CDR3 region has 17 residues. Looked up from germline, CDR1 is SGHDN and CDR2 is FVKESK.

The sequence derives from a human donor with multiple sclerosis. Sequenced input: CD8+ T cells from PBMCs. This rearrangement joins TRBV14 to TRBJ1-1; possibly TRBD1 for D (5 bases). The DNA for the CDR3 is TGTGCCAGCAGCCAGGCATTCCGGGACCGTGGGGACACTGAAGCTTTCTTT. Its translation is CASSQAFRDRGDTEAFF.